The TCR beta chain described here comes from a study of cytomegalovirus exposure and HLA in healthy donors. Study findings and constraints: Per published reports, the classifier diagnosed cytomegalovirus status with high specificity and sensitivity. Productive rates of about 90% or about 30% were seen for most TCR beta V segments in an earlier analysis.

Primers: 60 Vbeta forward and 13 Jbeta reverse. Repertoires were generated with immunoSEQ multiplex PCR, while TCRdb's copy carries only in-frame clones and drops some. The specimen's table records 200,000 to 250,000 clones. CDR1 MGHRA and CDR2 YSYEKL come from the germline V gene. The ends lost 9 bases at V and 3 bases at J; junction bases unmatched: 12. The CDR3 length is 17 residues. On this clone: Its antigen remains unknown.

Donors had nominal health at sampling but likely had unrecorded immune exposures. The sequenced sample consisted of PBMCs. This clonotype was sampled from a woman younger than 45 in good health and CMV-seropositive. The chain recombines TRBV4-1 with TRBJ2-2; 11 bases are a match to TRBD1. The CDR3, as DNA: TGCGCCAGTAAAGACGCGGACAGGGGGCTGTACACCGGGGAGCTGTTTTTT. Its translation is CASKDADRGLYTGELFF.